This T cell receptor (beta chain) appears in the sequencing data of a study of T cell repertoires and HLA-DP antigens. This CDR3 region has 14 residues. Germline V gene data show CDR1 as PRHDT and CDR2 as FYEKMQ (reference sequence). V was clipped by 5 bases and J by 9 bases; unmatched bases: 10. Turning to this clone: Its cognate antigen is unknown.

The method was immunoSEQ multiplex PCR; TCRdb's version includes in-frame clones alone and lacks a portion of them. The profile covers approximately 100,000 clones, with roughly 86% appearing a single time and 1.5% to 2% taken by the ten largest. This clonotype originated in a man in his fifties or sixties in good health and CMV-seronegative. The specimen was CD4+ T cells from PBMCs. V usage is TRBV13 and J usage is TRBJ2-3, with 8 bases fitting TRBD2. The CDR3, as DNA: TGTGCCAGCAGCGACCGGACTAGCCGGAACACGCAGTATTTT. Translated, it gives CASSDRTSRNTQYF.